This T cell receptor (beta chain) was captured in a study of blood T cell repertoires in COVID-19. The V gene end was trimmed by 4 bases and the J gene end by 6 bases; junction bases not matched to a gene: 8. Germline-derived CDR1 and CDR2 are SGHRS and YFSETQ. The CDR3 runs 14 residues. The protocol was immunoSEQ multiplex PCR, while the TCRdb copy is restricted to in-frame clones and leaves out a portion. This sample has fewer than 150,000 clones; 75% to 90% occur once, and the top ten carry roughly 4.5%. The sample taken for sequencing was peripheral blood. The V and J genes are TRBV5-1 and TRBJ2-7; 9 positions match TRBD2. The sequence was collected from a human donor in a cohort sampled during active COVID-19. Written as DNA, the CDR3 is TGCGCCAGCAGCCCTCTAGCGGGGTCGAGCGAGCAGTACTTC. The encoded protein is CASSPLAGSSEQYF.